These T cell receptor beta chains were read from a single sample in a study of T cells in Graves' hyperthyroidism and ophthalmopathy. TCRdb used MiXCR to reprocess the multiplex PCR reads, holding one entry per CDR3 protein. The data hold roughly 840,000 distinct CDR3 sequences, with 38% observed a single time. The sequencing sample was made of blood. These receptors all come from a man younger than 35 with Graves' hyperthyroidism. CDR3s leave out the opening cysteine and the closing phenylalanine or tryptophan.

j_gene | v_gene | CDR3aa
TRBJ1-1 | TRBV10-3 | AISEQGRTEAF
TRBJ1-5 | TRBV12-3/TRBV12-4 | ASSLGQSYEH
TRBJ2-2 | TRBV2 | ASKSDRANPGELF
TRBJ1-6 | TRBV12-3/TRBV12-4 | ASKGTSVDSPLH
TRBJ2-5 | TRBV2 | ASSDPAAGAQETQY
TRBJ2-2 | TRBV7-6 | ASTPGRGYTGELF
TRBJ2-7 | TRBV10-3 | AISGAGQGNEQY
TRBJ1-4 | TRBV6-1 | ASSDGQGYEKLF
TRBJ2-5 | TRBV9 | ASSVAPRLAGVETQY
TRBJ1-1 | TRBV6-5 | ASSYGSLGEAF
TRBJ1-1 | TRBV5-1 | ASSDGGRKAEAF
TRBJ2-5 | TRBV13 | ASSLVSRYPTSGAAQETQY
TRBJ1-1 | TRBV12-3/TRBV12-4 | ASRGVWPTEAF
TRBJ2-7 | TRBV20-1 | SARADRDEQY
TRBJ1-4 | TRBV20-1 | SARVGTALNEKLF
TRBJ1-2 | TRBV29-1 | SASGGGIFPGYT
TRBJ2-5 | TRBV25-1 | ASSAPWEVDQETQY
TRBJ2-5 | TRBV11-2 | ASHASGLKQETQY
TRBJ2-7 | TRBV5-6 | ASSLSPGTDPYEQY
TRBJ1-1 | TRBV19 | ASKRTVNTEAF
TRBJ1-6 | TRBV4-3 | ASSQVTQSSYNSPLH
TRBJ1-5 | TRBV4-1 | ASSQGTVSDQPQH
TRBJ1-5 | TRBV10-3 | AISGGPNQPQH
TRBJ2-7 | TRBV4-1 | ASSQEQGSYEQY
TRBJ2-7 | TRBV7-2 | ASSEAGLGEQY
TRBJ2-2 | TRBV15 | ATLDRNTGELF
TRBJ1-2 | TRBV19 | ASSPRGGQGGYGYT
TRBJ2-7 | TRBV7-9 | ASSSATGPYEQY
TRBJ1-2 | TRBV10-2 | ASSGTGGTGYT